The present T cell receptor beta chain was sequenced within a study of chemoradiotherapy in HPV16-positive cancers. Regarding the study as a whole: HPV-specific T cells were functionally defined from only a couple of HPV16-positive patients. During treatment, candidate HPV-specific clones and E7-related motifs expanded in tumor.

Produced via immunoSEQ multiplex PCR; TCRdb's table is partial and in-frame only. The sample shows just under 40,000 clones, 75% to 85% of them seen only once. Trimming removed 6 bases from V and 2 bases from J, with 11 bases in between. Germline assignment: CDR1 SQVTM and CDR2 ANQGSEA. The CDR3 is 12 amino acids. Regarding this clone: Its target is not known.

The source is a human donor with HPV-associated anogenital cancer. The chain couples TRBV29-1 to TRBJ2-7; D remains ambiguous. This specimen consisted of blood, obtained from a patient who underwent chemoradiotherapy. The CDR3 protein is CSVRVGPYEQYF. The CDR3 DNA follows: TGCAGCGTCCGGGTAGGGCCCTACGAGCAGTACTTC.